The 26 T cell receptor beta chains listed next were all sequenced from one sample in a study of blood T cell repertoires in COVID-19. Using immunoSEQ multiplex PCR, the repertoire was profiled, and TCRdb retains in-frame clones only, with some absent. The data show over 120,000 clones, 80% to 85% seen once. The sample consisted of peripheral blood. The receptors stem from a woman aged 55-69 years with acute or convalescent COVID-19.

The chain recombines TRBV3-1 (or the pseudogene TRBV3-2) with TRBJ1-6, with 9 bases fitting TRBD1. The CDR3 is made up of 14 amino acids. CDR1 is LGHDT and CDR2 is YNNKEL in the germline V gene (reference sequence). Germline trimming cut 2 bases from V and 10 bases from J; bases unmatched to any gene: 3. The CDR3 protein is CASSQWDRESPLHF. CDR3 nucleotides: TGTGCCAGCAGCCAATGGGACAGGGAGTCACCCCTCCACTTT.

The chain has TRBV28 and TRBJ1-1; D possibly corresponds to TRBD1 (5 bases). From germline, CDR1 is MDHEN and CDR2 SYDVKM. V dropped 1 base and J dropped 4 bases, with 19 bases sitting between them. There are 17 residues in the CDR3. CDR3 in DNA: TGTGCCAGCAGTTTATCCCGGTGGGGGGAGGGAAGCACTGAAGCTTTCTTT. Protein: CASSLSRWGEGSTEAFF.

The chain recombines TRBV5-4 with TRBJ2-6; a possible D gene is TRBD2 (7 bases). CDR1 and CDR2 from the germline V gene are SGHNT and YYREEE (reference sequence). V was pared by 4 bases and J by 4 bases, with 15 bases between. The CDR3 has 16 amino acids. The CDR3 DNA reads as TGTGCCAGCAGCCCGGGGGGCGGGGTGGGGGCCAACGTCCTGACTTTC. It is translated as CASSPGGGVGANVLTF.

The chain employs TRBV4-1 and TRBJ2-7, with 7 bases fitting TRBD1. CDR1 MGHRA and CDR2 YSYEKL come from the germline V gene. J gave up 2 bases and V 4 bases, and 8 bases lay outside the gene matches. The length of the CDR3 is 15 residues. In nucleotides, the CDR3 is TGCGCCAGCAGCCGAGGCAGGGACAGAACCTACGAGCAGTACTTC. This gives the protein CASSRGRDRTYEQYF.

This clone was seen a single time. The CDR3 loop reads CASSETSSGRLETQYF. The DNA for the CDR3 is TGTGCCAGCAGCGAGACCTCTAGCGGGAGGTTAGAGACCCAGTACTTC. This chain joins TRBV9 and TRBJ2-5, with TRBD2 matching 11 bases. CDR3 length: 16 amino acids. Per the germline V gene, CDR1 is SGDLS and CDR2 is YYNGEE. V shed 3 bases and J 4 bases; nucleotides not matched to a gene: 8.

The CDR3 here is CASSLAGAGDTQYF. For the CDR3, the DNA is TGTGCCAGCAGCCTGGCGGGCGCGGGCGATACGCAGTATTTT. This chain connects TRBV7-9 to TRBJ2-3, with a weak D call TRBD2 (5 bases). Germline V gene lookup returns CDR1 SEHNR and CDR2 FQNEAQ (reference sequence). CDR3 length: 14 residues. The V end was cut by 5 bases, the J end by 6 bases, with 15 bases between.

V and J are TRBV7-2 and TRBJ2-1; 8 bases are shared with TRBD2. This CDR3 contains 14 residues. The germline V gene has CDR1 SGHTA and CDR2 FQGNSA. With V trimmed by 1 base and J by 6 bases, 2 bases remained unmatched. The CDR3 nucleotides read TGTGCCAGCAGCTTAGGACTAGCGCCCAATGAGCAGTTCTTC. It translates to CASSLGLAPNEQFF.

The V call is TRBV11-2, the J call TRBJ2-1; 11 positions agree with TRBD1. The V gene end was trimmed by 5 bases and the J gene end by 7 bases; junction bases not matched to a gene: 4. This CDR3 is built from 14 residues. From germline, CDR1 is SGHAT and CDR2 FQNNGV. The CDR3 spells CASSRDRGRNEQFF. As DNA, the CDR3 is TGTGCCAGCAGCCGGGACAGGGGGAGGAATGAGCAGTTCTTC.

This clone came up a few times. In DNA form, the CDR3 reads TGTGCCATCAGAACGACAGGGGTCAATGAGCAGTTCTTC. Translating it yields CAIRTTGVNEQFF. This chain uses TRBV10-3 with TRBJ2-1; 8 nucleotides match TRBD1. This CDR3 spans 13 amino acids. The J segment lost 6 bases and the V segment lost 6 bases, leaving 4 bases of the junction unmatched. Germline V gene data show CDR1 as ENHRY and CDR2 as SYGVKD.

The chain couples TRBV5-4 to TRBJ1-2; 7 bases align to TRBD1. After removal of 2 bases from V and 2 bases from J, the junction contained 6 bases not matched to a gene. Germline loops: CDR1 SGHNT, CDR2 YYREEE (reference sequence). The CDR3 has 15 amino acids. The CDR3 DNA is TGTGCCAGCAGCTTTCCCGAGACAGGGAACTATGGCTACACCTTC. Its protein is CASSFPETGNYGYTF. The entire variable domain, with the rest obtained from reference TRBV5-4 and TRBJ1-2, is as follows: ETGVTQSPTHLIKTRGQQVTLRCSSQSGHNTVSWYQQALGQGPQFIFQYYREEENGRGNFPPRFSGLQFPNYSSELNVNALELDDSALYLCASSFPETGNYGYTFGSGTRLTVV.

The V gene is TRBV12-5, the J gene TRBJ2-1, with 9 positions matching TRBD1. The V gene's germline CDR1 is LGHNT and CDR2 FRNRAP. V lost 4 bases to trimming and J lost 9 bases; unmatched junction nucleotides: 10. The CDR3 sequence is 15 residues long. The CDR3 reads CASGSNRDRVGEQFF. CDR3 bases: TGTGCTAGTGGTTCCAACCGGGACAGGGTGGGTGAGCAGTTCTTC.

This CDR3 reads CASSPAFVGLAIEETQYF. Written as DNA, the CDR3 is TGCGCCAGCAGCCCCGCCTTTGTGGGACTAGCGATAGAAGAGACCCAGTACTTC. This chain connects TRBV4-3 to TRBJ2-5; 10 positions agree with TRBD2. Germline V gives CDR1 LGHNA, CDR2 YSLEER. The CDR3 contains 18 residues. V gave up 4 bases and J gave up 3 bases; unmatched junction bases: 14.

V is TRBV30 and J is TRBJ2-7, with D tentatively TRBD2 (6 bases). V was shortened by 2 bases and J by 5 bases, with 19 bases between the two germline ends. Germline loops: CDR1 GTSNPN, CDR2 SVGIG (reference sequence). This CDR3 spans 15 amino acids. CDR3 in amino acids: CAWSIGSLSGDEQYF. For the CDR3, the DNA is TGTGCCTGGAGTATCGGGAGTCTGAGTGGGGACGAGCAGTACTTC.

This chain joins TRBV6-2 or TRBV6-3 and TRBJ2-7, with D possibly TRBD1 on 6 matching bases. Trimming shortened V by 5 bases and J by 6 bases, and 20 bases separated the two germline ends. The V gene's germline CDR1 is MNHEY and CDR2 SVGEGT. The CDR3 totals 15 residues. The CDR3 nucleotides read TGTGCCAGCAGTAGGGGGAATAGGGGAATTGGCGAGCAGTACTTC. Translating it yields CASSRGNRGIGEQYF.

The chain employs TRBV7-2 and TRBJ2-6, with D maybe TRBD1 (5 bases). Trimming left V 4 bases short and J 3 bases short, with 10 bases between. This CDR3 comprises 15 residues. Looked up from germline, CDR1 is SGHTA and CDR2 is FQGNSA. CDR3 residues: CASSSRAFGANVLTF. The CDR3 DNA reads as TGTGCCAGCAGCTCCAGGGCCTTTGGGGCCAACGTCCTGACTTTC. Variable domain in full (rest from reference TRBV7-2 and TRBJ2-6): GAGVSQSPSNKVTEKGKDVELRCDPISGHTALYWYRQSLGQGLEFLIYFQGNSAPDKSGLPSDRFSAERTGGSVSTLTIQRTQQEDSAVYLCASSSRAFGANVLTFGAGSRLTVL.

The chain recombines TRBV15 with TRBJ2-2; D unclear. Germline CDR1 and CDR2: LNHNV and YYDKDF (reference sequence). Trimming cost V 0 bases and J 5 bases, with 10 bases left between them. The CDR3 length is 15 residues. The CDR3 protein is CATSRDLQWTGELFF. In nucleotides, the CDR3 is TGTGCCACCAGCAGAGATCTTCAGTGGACCGGGGAGCTGTTTTTT.

The CDR3 region has the DNA TGTGCCAGCAGCTCTAGGAGAGGCAGGGATTACACCGGGGAGCTGTTTTTT. Translated, it gives CASSSRRGRDYTGELFF. The chain uses TRBV7-3 and TRBJ2-2, with D possibly TRBD1 on 5 matching bases. This CDR3 contains 17 residues. Trimming took off 4 bases at V and 3 bases at J, with 18 bases between the two ends. Germline lookup yields CDR1 SGHTA and CDR2 FQGTGA.

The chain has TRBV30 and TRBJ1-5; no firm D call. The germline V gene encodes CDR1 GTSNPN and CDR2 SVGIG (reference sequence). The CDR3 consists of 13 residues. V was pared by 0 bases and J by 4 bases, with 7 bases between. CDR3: CAWSVEANQPQHF. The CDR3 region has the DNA TGTGCCTGGAGTGTAGAAGCAAATCAGCCCCAGCATTTT.

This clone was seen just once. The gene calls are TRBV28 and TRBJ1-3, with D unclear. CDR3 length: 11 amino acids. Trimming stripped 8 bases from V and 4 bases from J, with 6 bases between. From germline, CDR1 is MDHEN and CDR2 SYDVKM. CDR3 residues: CASCQGNTIYF. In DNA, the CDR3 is TGTGCCAGCTGTCAGGGAAACACCATATATTTT.

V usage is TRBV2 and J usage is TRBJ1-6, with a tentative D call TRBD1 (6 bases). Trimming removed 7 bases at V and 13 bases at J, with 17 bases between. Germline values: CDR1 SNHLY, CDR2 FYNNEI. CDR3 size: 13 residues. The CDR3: CASKGHRSVPLHF. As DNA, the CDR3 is TGTGCCAGCAAGGGACACCGATCGGTTCCCCTCCACTTT.

Written as DNA, the CDR3 is TGTGCCAGCAGCTATGGTGCGGCCACTGAAGCTTTCTTT. This sequence encodes CASSYGAATEAFF. The J gene is TRBJ1-1, the V gene TRBV7-6; D call uncertain. In germline, CDR1 is SGHVS, CDR2 FNYEAQ. CDR3 length: 13 residues. The V end was cut by 4 bases, the J end by 4 bases, with 10 bases between.

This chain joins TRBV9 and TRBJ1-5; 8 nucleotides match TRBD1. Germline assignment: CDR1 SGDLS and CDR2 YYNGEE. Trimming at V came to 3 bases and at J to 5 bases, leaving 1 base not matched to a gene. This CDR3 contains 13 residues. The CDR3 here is CASSGTGHQPQHF. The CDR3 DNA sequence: TGTGCCAGCAGCGGGACAGGGCATCAGCCCCAGCATTTT.

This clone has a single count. CDR3 sequence reads: CASSPGATNEKLFF. The DNA of the CDR3 is TGTGCCAGCAGCCCAGGGGCAACTAATGAAAAACTGTTTTTT. This chain uses TRBV9 with TRBJ1-4; possible D gene TRBD1, 6 bases. CDR3 size: 14 residues. Trimming shortened V by 4 bases and J by 0 bases, and 7 bases separated the two germline ends. The germline V gene encodes CDR1 SGDLS and CDR2 YYNGEE.

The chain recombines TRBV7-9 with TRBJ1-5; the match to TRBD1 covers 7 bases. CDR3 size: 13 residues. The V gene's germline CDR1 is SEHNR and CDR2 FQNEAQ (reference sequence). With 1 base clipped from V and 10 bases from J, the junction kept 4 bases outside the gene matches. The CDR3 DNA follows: TGTGCCAGCAGCTTAGAGGGGGCAAGACCCCAGCATTTT. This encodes CASSLEGARPQHF.

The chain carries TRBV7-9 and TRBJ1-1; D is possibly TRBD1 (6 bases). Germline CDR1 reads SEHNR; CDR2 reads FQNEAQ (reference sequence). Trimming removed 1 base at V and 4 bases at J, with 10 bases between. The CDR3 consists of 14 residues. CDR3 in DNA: TGTGCCAGCAGCTTAGGAGGGGGAATCACTGAAGCTTTCTTT. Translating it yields CASSLGGGITEAFF.

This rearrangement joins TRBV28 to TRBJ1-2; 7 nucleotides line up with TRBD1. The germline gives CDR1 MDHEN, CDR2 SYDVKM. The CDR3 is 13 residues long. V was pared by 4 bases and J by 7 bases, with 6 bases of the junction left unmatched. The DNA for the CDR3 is TGTGCCAGCAGTTCAAGACAGGGCTCTGGCTACACCTTC. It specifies CASSSRQGSGYTF.